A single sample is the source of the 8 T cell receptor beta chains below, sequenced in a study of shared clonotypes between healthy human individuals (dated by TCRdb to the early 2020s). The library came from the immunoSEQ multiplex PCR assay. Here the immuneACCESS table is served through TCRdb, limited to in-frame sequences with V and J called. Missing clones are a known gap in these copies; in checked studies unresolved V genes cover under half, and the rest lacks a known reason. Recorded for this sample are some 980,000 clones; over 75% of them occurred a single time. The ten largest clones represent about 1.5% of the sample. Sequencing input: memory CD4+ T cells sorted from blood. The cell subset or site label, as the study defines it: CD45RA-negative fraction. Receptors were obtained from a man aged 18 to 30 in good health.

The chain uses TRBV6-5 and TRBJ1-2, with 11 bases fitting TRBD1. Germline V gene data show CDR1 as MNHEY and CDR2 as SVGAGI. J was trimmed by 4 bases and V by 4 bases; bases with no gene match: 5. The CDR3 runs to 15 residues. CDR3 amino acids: CASSSRTGGSYGYTF. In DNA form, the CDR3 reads TGTGCCAGCAGTTCCCGGACAGGGGGCTCCTATGGCTACACCTTC.

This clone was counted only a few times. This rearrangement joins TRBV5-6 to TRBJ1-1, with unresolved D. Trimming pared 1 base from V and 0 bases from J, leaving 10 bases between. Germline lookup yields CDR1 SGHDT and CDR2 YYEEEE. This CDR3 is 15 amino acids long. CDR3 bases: TGTGCCAGCAGCTTGATGGGTATAATGAACACTGAAGCTTTCTTT. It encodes CASSLMGIMNTEAFF.

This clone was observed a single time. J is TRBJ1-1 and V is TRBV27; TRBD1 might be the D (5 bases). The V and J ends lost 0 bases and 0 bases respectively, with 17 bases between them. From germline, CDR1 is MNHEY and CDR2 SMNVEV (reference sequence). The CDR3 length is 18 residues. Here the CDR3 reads CASSLSFRGGYMNTEAFF. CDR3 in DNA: TGTGCCAGCAGTTTATCCTTTCGGGGGGGGTACATGAACACTGAAGCTTTCTTT.

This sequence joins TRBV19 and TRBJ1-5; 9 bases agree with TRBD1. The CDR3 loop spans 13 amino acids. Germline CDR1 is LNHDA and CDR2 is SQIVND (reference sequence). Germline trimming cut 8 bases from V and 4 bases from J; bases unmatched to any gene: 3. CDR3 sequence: CASGDRVNQPQHF. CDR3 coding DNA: TGTGCCAGTGGGGACAGGGTAAATCAGCCCCAGCATTTT. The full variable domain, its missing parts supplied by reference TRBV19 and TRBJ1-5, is DGGITQSPKYLFRKEGQNVTLSCEQNLNHDAMYWYRQDPGQGLRLIYYSQIVNDFQKGDIAEGYSVSREKKESFPLTVTSAQKNPTAFYLCASGDRVNQPQHFGDGTRLSIL.

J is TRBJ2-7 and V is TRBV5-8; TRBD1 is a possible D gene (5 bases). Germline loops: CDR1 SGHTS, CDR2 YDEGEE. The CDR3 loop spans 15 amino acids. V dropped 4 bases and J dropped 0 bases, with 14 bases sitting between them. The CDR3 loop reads CASSRRAQSSYEQYF. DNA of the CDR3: TGTGCCAGCAGCCGCAGGGCCCAGAGCTCCTACGAGCAGTACTTC.

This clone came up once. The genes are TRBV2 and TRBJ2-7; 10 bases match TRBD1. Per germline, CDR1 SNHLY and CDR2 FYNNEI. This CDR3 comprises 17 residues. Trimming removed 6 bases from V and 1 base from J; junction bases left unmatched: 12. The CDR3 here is CASRSTYGTGASYEQYF. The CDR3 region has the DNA TGTGCCAGCAGATCAACGTACGGGACAGGGGCGTCCTACGAGCAGTACTTC.

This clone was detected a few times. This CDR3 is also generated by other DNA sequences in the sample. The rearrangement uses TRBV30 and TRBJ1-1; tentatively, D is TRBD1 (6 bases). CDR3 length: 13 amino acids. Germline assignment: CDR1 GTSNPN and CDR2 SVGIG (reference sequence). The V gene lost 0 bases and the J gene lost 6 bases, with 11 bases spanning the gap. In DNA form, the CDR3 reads TGTGCCTGGAGTGTACATAGGGGGTCTGAAGCTTTCTTT. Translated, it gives CAWSVHRGSEAFF.

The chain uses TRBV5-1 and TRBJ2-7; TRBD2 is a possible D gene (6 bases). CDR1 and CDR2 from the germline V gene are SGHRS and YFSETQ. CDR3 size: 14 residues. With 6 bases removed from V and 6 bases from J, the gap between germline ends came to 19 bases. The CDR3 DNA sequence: TGCGCCAGCATCGCGGGGAACAGCGCTTCCGAGCAGTACTTC. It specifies CASIAGNSASEQYF.